This is a list of T cell receptor beta chains from one sample in a study of blood T cell repertoires in COVID-19. Generated by immunoSEQ multiplex PCR, the TCRdb table keeps only in-frame clones and is missing some. The sample comprises 300,000 to 400,000 clones, roughly 85% of which are singletons, and around 7.2% rests with the top ten. Sequenced input: peripheral blood. The receptors were gathered from a human donor in a cohort sampled during active COVID-19. Each CDR3 is given with its conserved first and last residue. D genes are given only for firm matches.

D gene,V gene,CDR3 protein
NA,TRBV29-1,CSASGNTGELFF
NA,TRBV6-6,CATHTVNTEAFF
NA,TRBV11-1,CASSSGLGYGYTF
TRBD1,TRBV3-1/TRBV3-2,CASSQTGGNIQYF
NA,TRBV27,CASSLFLPTDKYEQYF
NA,TRBV29-1,CSVTGLGWNLDTQYF
NA,TRBV11-2,CASSLDQTDEQYF
NA,TRBV9,CASSALRETDTQYF
NA,TRBV12-3/TRBV12-4,CASSFGLNTEAFF
NA,TRBV6-5,CASSRRRNQPQHF
NA,TRBV29-1,CSVTSLNYGYTF
TRBD2,TRBV24-1,CATRDAGGHYNEQFF
TRBD2,TRBV27,CASSLWGGGAGKTGELFF
NA,TRBV15,CATSRLGLNEKLFF
TRBD1,TRBV15,CATSRENPGGRDYGYTF
TRBD2,TRBV12-3/TRBV12-4,CASSPGGQDTQYF
NA,TRBV7-3,CASSLAAADEAFF
TRBD1,TRBV11-1,CASSYRGGTYEQYF
TRBD2,TRBV20-1,CSASVAGGTDTQYF
TRBD1,TRBV18,CASSPDRSNSPLHF
NA,TRBV9,CASSAQGGSNQPQHF
TRBD2,TRBV7-9,CASSLSLAGGEQYF
TRBD1,TRBV6-5,CASSPGQGFTEAFF
TRBD1,TRBV5-1,CASSAARTGGTYEQYF
NA,TRBV10-2,CASSDILGPTEAFF
NA,TRBV10-3,CAISESIPNSGQPQHF
NA,TRBV27,CASSLVGRGRTSSYEQYF
NA,TRBV6-5,CASREGGTTDTQYF
NA,TRBV6-6,CASIQAGAATGELFF
NA,TRBV5-1,CASSLGTSSGANVLTF
TRBD2,TRBV5-1,CASSLVLAGRPSHEQFF
TRBD1,TRBV11-2,CASSPAPGQGAMHEKLFF
NA,TRBV7-8,CASSFRQAEDYNEQFF
NA,TRBV5-1,CASSLFSGDEKLFF
TRBD2,TRBV2,CASPLAGSDEQFF
TRBD1,TRBV18,CASSDGQGGNTEAFF
TRBD1,TRBV9,CASSVDRVDGYTF
NA,TRBV9,CASSVDRGITGELFF
TRBD1,TRBV7-9,CASSRQGLKFF
TRBD2,TRBV15,CATSRDPSGPNEQFF
TRBD1,TRBV11-3,CASSQTGGTGELFF
NA,TRBV19,CASSIVSTSYEQYF
NA,TRBV7-9,CASSFTDRRNTEAFF